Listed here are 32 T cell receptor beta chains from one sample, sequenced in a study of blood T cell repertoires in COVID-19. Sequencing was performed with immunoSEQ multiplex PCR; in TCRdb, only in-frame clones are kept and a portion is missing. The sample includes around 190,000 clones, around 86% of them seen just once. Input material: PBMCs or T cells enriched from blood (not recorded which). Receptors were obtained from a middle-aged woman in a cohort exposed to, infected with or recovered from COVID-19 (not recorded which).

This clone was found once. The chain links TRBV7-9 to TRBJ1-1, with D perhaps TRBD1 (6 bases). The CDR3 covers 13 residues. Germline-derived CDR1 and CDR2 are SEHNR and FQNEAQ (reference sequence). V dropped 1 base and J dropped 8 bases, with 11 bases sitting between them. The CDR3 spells CASSLVGGREAFF. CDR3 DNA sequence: TGTGCCAGCAGCTTAGTAGGGGGTCGGGAAGCTTTCTTT.

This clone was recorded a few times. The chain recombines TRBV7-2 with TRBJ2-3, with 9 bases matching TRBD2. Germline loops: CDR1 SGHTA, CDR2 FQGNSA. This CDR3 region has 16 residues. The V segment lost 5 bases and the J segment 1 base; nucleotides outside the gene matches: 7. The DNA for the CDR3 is TGTGCCAGCAGCCTACTAATAGCGGGGGGCACAGATACGCAGTATTTT. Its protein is CASSLLIAGGTDTQYF.

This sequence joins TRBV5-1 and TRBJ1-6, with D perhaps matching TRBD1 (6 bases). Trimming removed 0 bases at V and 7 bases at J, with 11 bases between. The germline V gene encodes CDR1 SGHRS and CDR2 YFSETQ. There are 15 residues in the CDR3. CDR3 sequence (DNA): TGCGCCAGCAGCTTGGCGGGGACATCGAATTCACCCCTCCACTTT. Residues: CASSLAGTSNSPLHF.

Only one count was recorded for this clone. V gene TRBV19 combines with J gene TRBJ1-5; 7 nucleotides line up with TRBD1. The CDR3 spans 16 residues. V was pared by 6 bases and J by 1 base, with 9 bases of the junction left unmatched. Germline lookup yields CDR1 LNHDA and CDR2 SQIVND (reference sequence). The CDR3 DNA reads TGTGCCAGTAGCAGAGGGGGCGGGATGAGCAATCAGCCCCAGCATTTT. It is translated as CASSRGGGMSNQPQHF.

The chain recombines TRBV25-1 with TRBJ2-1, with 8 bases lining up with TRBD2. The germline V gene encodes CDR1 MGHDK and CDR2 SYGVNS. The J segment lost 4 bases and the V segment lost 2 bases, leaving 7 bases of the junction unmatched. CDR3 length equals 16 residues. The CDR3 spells CASSERTGGLYNEQFF. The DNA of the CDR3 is TGTGCCAGCAGTGAACGGACGGGAGGGCTTTACAATGAGCAGTTCTTC.

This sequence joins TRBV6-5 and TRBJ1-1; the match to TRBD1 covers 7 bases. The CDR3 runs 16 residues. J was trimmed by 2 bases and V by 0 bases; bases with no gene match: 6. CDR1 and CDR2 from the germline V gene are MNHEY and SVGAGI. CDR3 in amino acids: CASSYSKSGGNTEAFF. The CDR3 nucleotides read TGTGCCAGCAGTTACTCGAAATCAGGGGGTAACACTGAAGCTTTCTTT.

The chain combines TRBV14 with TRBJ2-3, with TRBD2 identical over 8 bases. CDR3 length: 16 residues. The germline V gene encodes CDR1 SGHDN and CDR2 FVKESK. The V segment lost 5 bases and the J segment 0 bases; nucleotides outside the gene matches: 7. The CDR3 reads CASSVKAGVSTDTQYF. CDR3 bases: TGTGCCAGCAGCGTAAAAGCGGGAGTTAGCACAGATACGCAGTATTTT.

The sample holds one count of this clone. The CDR3 nucleotides read TGCGCCAGCAGCCTGTCGGGTTATGAAAAACTGTTTTTT. Residues: CASSLSGYEKLFF. The chain uses TRBV5-1 and TRBJ1-4; D uncertain. Germline V gives CDR1 SGHRS, CDR2 YFSETQ. V lost 4 bases, J lost 6 bases, and 10 bases lay in between. The CDR3 is 13 residues long.

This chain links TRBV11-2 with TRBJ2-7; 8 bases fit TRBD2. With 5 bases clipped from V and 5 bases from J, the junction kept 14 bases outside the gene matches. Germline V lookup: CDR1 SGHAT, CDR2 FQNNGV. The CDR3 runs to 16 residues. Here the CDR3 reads CASSPTPGLVPHEQYF. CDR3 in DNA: TGTGCCAGCAGCCCGACCCCGGGACTAGTTCCCCACGAGCAGTACTTC.

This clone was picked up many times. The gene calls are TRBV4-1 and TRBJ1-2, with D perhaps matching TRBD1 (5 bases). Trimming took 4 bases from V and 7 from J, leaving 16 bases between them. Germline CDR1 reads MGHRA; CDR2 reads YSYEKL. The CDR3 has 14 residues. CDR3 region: CASSLTGGLGGYTF. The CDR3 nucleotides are TGCGCCAGCAGCCTCACCGGGGGATTGGGTGGCTACACCTTC.

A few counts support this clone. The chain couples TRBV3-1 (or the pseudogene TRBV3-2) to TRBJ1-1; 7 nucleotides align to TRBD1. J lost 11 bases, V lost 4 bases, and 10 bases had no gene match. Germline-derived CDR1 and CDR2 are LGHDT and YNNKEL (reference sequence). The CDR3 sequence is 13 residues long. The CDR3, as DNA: TGTGCCAGCAGCCGCCGACAGGGTCTAGAGGCTTTCTTT. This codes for CASSRRQGLEAFF.

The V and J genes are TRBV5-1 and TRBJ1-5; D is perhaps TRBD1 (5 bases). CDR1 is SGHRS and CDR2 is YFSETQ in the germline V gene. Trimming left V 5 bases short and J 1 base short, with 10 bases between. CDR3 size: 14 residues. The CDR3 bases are TGCGCCAGCAGGTATCGACAGAGCAATCAGCCCCAGCATTTT. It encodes CASRYRQSNQPQHF.

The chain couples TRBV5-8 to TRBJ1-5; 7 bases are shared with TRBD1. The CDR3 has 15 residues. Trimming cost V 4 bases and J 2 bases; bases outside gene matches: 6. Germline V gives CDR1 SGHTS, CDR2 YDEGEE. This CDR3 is CASSEGQWGNQPQHF. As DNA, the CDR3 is TGTGCCAGCAGCGAGGGACAGTGGGGCAATCAGCCCCAGCATTTT.

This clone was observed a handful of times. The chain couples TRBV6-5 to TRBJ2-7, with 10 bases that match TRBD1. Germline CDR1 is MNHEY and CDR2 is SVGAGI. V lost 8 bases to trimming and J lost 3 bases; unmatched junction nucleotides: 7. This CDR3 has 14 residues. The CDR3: CASEEDRGSYEQYF. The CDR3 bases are TGTGCCAGCGAAGAGGACAGGGGGAGCTACGAGCAGTACTTC.

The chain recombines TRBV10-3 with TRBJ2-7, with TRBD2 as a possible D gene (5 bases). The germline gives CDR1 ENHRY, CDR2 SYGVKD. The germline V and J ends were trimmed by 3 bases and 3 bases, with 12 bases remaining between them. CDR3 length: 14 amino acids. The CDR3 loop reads CAISDNERSYEQYF. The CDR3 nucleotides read TGTGCCATCAGTGACAATGAGCGGAGCTACGAGCAGTACTTC.

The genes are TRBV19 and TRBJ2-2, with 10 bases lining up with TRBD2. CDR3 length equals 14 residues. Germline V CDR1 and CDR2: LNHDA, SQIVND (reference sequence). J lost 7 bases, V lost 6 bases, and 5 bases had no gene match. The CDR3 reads CASSLAGENGELFF. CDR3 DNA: TGTGCCAGTAGCCTAGCGGGGGAGAACGGGGAGCTGTTTTTT.

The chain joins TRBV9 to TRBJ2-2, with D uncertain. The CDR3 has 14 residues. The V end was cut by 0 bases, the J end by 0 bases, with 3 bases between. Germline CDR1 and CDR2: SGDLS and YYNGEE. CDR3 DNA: TGTGCCAGCAGCGTAGTATCGAACACCGGGGAGCTGTTTTTT. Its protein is CASSVVSNTGELFF.

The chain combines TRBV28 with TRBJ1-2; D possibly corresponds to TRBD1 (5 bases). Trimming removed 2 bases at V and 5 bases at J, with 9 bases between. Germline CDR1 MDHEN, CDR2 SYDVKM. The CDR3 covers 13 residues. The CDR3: CASSLGGGYGYTF. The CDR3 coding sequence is TGTGCCAGCAGTTTAGGGGGGGGTTATGGCTACACCTTC.

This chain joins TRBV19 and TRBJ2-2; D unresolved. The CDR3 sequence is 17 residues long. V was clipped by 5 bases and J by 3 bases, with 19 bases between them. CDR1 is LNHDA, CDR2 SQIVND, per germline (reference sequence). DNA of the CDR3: TGTGCCAGTAGTCAAACATTTAGAGACATATACACCGGGGAGCTGTTTTTT. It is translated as CASSQTFRDIYTGELFF. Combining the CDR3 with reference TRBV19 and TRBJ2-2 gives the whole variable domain DGGITQSPKYLFRKEGQNVTLSCEQNLNHDAMYWYRQDPGQGLRLIYYSQIVNDFQKGDIAEGYSVSREKKESFPLTVTSAQKNPTAFYLCASSQTFRDIYTGELFFGEGSRLTVL.

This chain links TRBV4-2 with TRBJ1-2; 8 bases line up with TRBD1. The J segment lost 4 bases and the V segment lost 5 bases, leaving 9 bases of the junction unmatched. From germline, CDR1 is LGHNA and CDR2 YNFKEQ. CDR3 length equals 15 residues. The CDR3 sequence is CASSSRTGSGYGYTF. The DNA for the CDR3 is TGTGCCAGCAGCTCCCGGACAGGGAGTGGCTATGGCTACACCTTC.

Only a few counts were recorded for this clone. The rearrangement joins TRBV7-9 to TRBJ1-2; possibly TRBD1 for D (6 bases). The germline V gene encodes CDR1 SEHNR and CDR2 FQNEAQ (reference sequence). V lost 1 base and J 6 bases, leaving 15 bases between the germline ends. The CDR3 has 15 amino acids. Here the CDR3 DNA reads TGTGCCAGCAGCTTAGGCAGGGGCCAGGAGGATGGCTACACCTTC. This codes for CASSLGRGQEDGYTF.

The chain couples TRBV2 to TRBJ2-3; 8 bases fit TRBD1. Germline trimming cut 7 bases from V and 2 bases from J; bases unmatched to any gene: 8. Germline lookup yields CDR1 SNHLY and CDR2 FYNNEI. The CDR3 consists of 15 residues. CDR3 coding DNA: TGTGCCAGCAAGGCAGGGGGCCTCTTCACAGATACGCAGTATTTT. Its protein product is CASKAGGLFTDTQYF.

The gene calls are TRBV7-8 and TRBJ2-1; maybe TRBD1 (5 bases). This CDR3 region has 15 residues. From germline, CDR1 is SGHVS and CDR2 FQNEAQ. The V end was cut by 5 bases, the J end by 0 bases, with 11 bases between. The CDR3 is CASSNDRGSYNEQFF. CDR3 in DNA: TGTGCCAGCAGCAACGATAGGGGCTCCTACAATGAGCAGTTCTTC.

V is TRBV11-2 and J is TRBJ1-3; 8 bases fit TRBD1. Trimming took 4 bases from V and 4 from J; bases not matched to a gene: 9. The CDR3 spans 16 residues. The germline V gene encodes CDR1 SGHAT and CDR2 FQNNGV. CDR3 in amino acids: CASSYTLSGGGNTIYF. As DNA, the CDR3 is TGTGCCAGCAGCTATACTCTCTCAGGGGGCGGAAACACCATATATTTT.

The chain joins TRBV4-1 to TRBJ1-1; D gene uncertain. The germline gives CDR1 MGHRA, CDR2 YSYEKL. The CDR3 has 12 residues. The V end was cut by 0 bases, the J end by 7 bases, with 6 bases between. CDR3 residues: CASSQDPDEAFF. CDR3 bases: TGCGCCAGCAGCCAAGACCCAGATGAAGCTTTCTTT.

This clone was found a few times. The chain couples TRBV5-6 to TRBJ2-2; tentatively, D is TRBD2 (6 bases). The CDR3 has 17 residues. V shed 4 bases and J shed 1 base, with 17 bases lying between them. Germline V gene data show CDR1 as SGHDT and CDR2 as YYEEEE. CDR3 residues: CASSTIPGGVNTGELFF. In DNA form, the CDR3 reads TGTGCCAGCAGCACCATTCCGGGCGGGGTGAACACCGGGGAGCTGTTTTTT.

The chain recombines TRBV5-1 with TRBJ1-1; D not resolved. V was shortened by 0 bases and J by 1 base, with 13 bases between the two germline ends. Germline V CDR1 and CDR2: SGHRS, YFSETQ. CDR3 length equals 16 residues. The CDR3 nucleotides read TGCGCCAGCAGCTTGGGAGGTGGTCTGAGGAACACTGAAGCTTTCTTT. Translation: CASSLGGGLRNTEAFF.

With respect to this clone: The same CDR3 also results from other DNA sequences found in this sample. CDR3 DNA: TGTGCCAGCAGTGGTGATAGTTACGAGCAGTACTTC. Residues: CASSGDSYEQYF. The chain is built from TRBV2 and TRBJ2-7; D is unclear. The CDR3 totals 12 residues. Trimming cost V 4 bases and J 4 bases, with 8 bases left between them. Germline loops: CDR1 SNHLY, CDR2 FYNNEI.

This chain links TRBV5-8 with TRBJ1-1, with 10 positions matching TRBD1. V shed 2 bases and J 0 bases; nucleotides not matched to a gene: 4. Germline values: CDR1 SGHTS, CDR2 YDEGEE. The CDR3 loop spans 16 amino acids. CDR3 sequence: CASSFRTGGMNTEAFF. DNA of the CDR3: TGTGCCAGCAGCTTCCGGACAGGGGGAATGAACACTGAAGCTTTCTTT. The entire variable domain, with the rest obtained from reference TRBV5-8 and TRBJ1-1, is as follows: EAGVTQSPTHLIKTRGQQATLRCSPISGHTSVYWYQQALGLGLQFLLWYDEGEERNRGNFPPRFSGRQFPNYSSELNVNALELEDSALYLCASSFRTGGMNTEAFFGQGTRLTVV.

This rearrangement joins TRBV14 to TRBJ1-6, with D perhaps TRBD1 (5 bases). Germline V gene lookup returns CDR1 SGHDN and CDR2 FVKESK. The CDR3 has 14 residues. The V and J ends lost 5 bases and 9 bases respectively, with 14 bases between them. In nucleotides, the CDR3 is TGTGCCAGCAGCGAATGGCGGGACGGTTCACCCCTCCACTTT. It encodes CASSEWRDGSPLHF.

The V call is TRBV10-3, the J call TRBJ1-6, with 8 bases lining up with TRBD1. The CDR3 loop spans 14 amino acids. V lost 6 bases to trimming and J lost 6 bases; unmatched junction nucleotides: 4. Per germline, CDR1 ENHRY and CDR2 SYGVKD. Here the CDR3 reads CAIRPTGGNSPLHF. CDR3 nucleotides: TGTGCCATCAGGCCTACAGGGGGTAATTCACCCCTCCACTTT.

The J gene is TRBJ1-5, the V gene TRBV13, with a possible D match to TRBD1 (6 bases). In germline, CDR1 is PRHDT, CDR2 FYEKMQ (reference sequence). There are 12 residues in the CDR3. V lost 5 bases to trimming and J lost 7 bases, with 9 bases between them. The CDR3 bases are TGTGCCAGCAGCATACAGGGCCAGCCCCAGCATTTT. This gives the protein CASSIQGQPQHF.